There are many counts of the clone carrying this T cell receptor (beta chain). The antigen is undetermined. These data belong to a study of molecular identifiers for immune sequencing clone quantification. MiXCR was run by TCRdb on the PCR reads, yielding one entry per CDR3 protein. The table shows approximately 63,000 distinct CDR3 sequences, with 15% to 20% occurring only once. Germline assignment: CDR1 LGHDT and CDR2 YNNKEL (reference sequence). The CDR3 spans 13 residues. Trimming removed 2 bases at V and 5 bases at J, with 9 bases between. General study results and limits: Highly expanded clone sizes could be underestimated by identical TCR molecules that share a barcode.

Input material: naive CD8+ T cells from blood, with Jurkat cell RNA spiked in. Sample subset: FACS-sorted CD8+CD4-CCR7+CD45RA+ naive T cells. The rearrangement uses TRBV3-1 and TRBJ2-5; D gene uncertain. The TCR originated in a human donor in good health. Some libraries in this study had Jurkat cell RNA spiked in. CDR3 in DNA: TGTGCCAGCAGCCAACGTGCGTGGGAGACCCAGTACTTC. Translation gives CASSQRAWETQYF.